This TCR beta chain was documented in a study of T-cell reconstitution after alpha-beta-depleted transplantation in children. Study-level points and caveats: After one year, T-cell counts and TCRbeta diversity mostly came from new T cells. Recipient T cells and thymic progenitors that survived were the source of the high TCRbeta diversity seen at day 60 in some patients. Approximately two months post-transplant, alpha-beta T cells reportedly originated from several hundred expanded graft clones.

Unique molecular identifiers tagged the TCRbeta library. MiXCR, applied by TCRdb to the PCR reads, yields one record per CDR3 protein. The sample has about 120,000 distinct CDR3 sequences, more than 20% seen once; the top ten hold roughly a tenth. This clonotype has ten or more counts. The target antigen is unknown. Germline values: CDR1 LGHDT, CDR2 YNNKEL (reference sequence). V was trimmed by 4 bases and J by 0 bases, leaving 19 bases between them. There are 18 residues in the CDR3. The source was PBMCs, mostly from graft donor cells, collected 180 days after TCRalphabeta/CD19-depleted stem cell transplant. The TCR sequence derives from a male patient between 2 and 15 years old who had a stem cell transplant for chronic granulomatous disease, so the T cells may come from the graft donor. The gene calls are TRBV3-1 and TRBJ1-3; D is unresolved. In DNA form, the CDR3 reads TGTGCCAGCAGCCTGACCGGGGAGGCGGAAGTCTCTGGAAACACCATATATTTT. This sequence encodes CASSLTGEAEVSGNTIYF.